These 21 T cell receptor beta chains share one sample of origin, sequenced in a study of blood T cell repertoires in COVID-19. Profiled with immunoSEQ multiplex PCR; TCRdb holds only in-frame clones, not every one. The table shows a few hundred thousand clones, with around 91% occurring only once. Input material: PBMCs or T cells enriched from blood (not recorded which). The receptors here all came from a man younger than 45 who had been exposed to COVID-19.

V and J are TRBV4-1 and TRBJ1-2, with TRBD1 matching 12 bases. In germline, CDR1 is MGHRA, CDR2 YSYEKL. This CDR3 region has 15 residues. V lost 3 bases to trimming and J lost 7 bases; unmatched junction nucleotides: 6. The CDR3 sequence: CASSHPGQGAPGYTF. The CDR3 DNA sequence: TGCGCCAGCAGCCATCCGGGACAGGGGGCGCCTGGCTACACCTTC.

This clone was detected once. The rearrangement uses TRBV7-9 and TRBJ1-4; 7 bases line up with TRBD1. Germline V gives CDR1 SEHNR, CDR2 FQNEAQ (reference sequence). The CDR3 covers 16 residues. J gave up 7 bases and V 4 bases, and 12 bases lay outside the gene matches. The CDR3 is CASSSNTGVQGEKLFF. In nucleotides, the CDR3 is TGTGCCAGCAGCTCCAACACAGGGGTTCAAGGTGAAAAACTGTTTTTT.

This chain connects TRBV10-3 to TRBJ1-3; D is unclear. V was trimmed by 0 bases and J by 0 bases, leaving 9 bases between them. The germline gives CDR1 ENHRY, CDR2 SYGVKD. CDR3 length: 16 amino acids. The chain's CDR3 is CAISESRFSSGNTIYF. CDR3 coding DNA: TGTGCCATCAGTGAGTCTCGCTTTAGCTCTGGAAACACCATATATTTT.

This clone showed up just once. The chain employs TRBV3-1 (or the pseudogene TRBV3-2) and TRBJ1-2; D unclear. CDR3 length equals 17 residues. Germline CDR1 LGHDT, CDR2 YNNKEL (reference sequence). The ends were cut back, 0 bases at V and 1 base at J, with 15 bases in the middle. Here the CDR3 reads CASSQDLAPMGNYGYTF. The DNA for the CDR3 is TGTGCCAGCAGCCAAGACCTAGCCCCGATGGGTAACTATGGCTACACCTTC.

This clone has more than one count but fewer than ten. The chain joins TRBV6-2 or TRBV6-3 to TRBJ2-5; 9 nucleotides match TRBD2. Germline CDR1 is MNHEY and CDR2 is SVGEGT. CDR3 length: 15 amino acids. J lost 3 bases, V lost 5 bases, and 7 bases had no gene match. This CDR3 is CASSTDGGGEETQYF. The CDR3, as DNA: TGTGCCAGCAGTACCGACGGCGGGGGGGAAGAGACCCAGTACTTC.

CDR3 bases: TGCGCCAGCAGCTCGACAGGGGGCATCGAGCAGTACTTC. Translation gives CASSSTGGIEQYF. The rearrangement links TRBV5-1 to TRBJ2-7; 10 bases map to TRBD1. Trimming at V came to 3 bases and at J to 6 bases, leaving 3 bases not matched to a gene. Germline V gives CDR1 SGHRS, CDR2 YFSETQ. This CDR3 is built from 13 residues.

J is TRBJ1-2 and V is TRBV27; maybe TRBD1 (6 bases). The germline gives CDR1 MNHEY, CDR2 SMNVEV (reference sequence). The ends were cut back, 2 bases at V and 3 bases at J, with 13 bases in the middle. The CDR3 is 15 residues long. The CDR3 DNA reads as TGTGCCAGCAGTTTAAGTTCAGGGGCCTACTATGGCTACACCTTC. Translated, it gives CASSLSSGAYYGYTF.

The chain couples TRBV3-1 (or the pseudogene TRBV3-2) to TRBJ2-1; 11 nucleotides line up with TRBD1. Germline V lookup: CDR1 LGHDT, CDR2 YNNKEL (reference sequence). Germline trimming cut 4 bases from V and 6 bases from J; bases unmatched to any gene: 5. This CDR3 has 15 residues. The CDR3 sequence: CASSLGTGGFNEQFF. The CDR3 coding sequence is TGTGCCAGCAGCCTAGGGACAGGGGGGTTCAATGAGCAGTTCTTC.

The J gene is TRBJ1-4, the V gene TRBV2; TRBD1 aligns across 7 bases. V shed 6 bases and J 1 base; nucleotides not matched to a gene: 5. The CDR3 sequence is 15 residues long. In germline, CDR1 is SNHLY, CDR2 FYNNEI. This CDR3 reads CASRETGITNEKLFF. CDR3 nucleotide sequence: TGTGCCAGCAGGGAGACAGGGATAACTAATGAAAAACTGTTTTTT.

The chain combines TRBV3-1 (or the pseudogene TRBV3-2) with TRBJ2-1; 8 bases line up with TRBD2. Germline CDR1 is LGHDT and CDR2 is YNNKEL (reference sequence). With V trimmed by 11 bases and J by 9 bases, 12 bases remained unmatched. CDR3 length: 13 residues. CDR3 residues: CASRASGGREQFF. The CDR3 nucleotides are TGTGCCTCCCGAGCGTCGGGGGGGCGTGAGCAGTTCTTC.

The V and J genes are TRBV19 and TRBJ1-1; 7 bases line up with TRBD1. Germline assignment: CDR1 LNHDA and CDR2 SQIVND (reference sequence). The CDR3 runs 16 residues. V dropped 4 bases and J dropped 0; count of bases not matched to a gene: 8. CDR3 bases: TGTGCCAGTAGTACATTGACAGGGACACTGAACACTGAAGCTTTCTTT. It specifies CASSTLTGTLNTEAFF.

This chain links TRBV7-2 with TRBJ2-3; D may be TRBD1 (5 bases). The germline CDR1 and CDR2 sequences are SGHTA and FQGNSA. The V end lost 5 bases, the J end lost 6 bases, and 15 bases lay between the germline ends. This CDR3 spans 14 amino acids. CDR3 nucleotides: TGTGCCAGCAGCCCCTGGATTGGGGCGGATACGCAGTATTTT. Its translation is CASSPWIGADTQYF. Combining the CDR3 with reference TRBV7-2 and TRBJ2-3 gives the whole variable domain GAGVSQSPSNKVTEKGKDVELRCDPISGHTALYWYRQSLGQGLEFLIYFQGNSAPDKSGLPSDRFSAERTGGSVSTLTIQRTQQEDSAVYLCASSPWIGADTQYFGPGTRLTVL.

The genes are TRBV4-1 and TRBJ1-1; the match to TRBD1 covers 10 bases. CDR1 is MGHRA and CDR2 is YSYEKL in the germline V gene. V was clipped by 7 bases and J by 5 bases; unmatched bases: 7. This CDR3 is built from 14 residues. In nucleotides, the CDR3 is TGCGCCAGCACCCCCGGACAGGGGGGGACTGAAGCTTTCTTT. Protein sequence: CASTPGQGGTEAFF.

The chain uses TRBV7-9 and TRBJ2-1; the D gene is possibly TRBD2 (5 bases). This CDR3 comprises 12 residues. Germline V gene sequence: CDR1 SEHNR, CDR2 FQNEAQ (reference sequence). The V gene lost 5 bases and the J gene lost 10 bases, with 12 bases spanning the gap. Written as DNA, the CDR3 is TGTGCCAGCAGCGAAGAGGGCTACGAGCAGTTCTTC. Translation: CASSEEGYEQFF.

The J gene is TRBJ1-1, the V gene TRBV5-6; D perhaps matches TRBD1 (5 bases). The CDR3 has 16 residues. Trimming took off 2 bases at V and 1 base at J, with 15 bases between the two ends. Germline CDR1 and CDR2: SGHDT and YYEEEE. The CDR3 protein is CASSFRPQGKNTEAFF. In DNA form, the CDR3 reads TGTGCCAGCAGCTTCCGTCCCCAGGGAAAGAACACTGAAGCTTTCTTT.

The J gene is TRBJ1-2, the V gene TRBV5-6, with a tentative D call TRBD1 (5 bases). The CDR3 is 12 residues long. Deletions cut 0 bases from V and 8 bases from J, with 8 bases between. Germline V gene sequence: CDR1 SGHDT, CDR2 YYEEEE. The CDR3 nucleotides are TGTGCCAGCAGCTTGGGGGGCGCGGGCTACACCTTC. This encodes CASSLGGAGYTF.

The rearrangement uses TRBV7-9 and TRBJ1-5; a weak D match, TRBD1 (5 bases). The CDR3 has 15 amino acids. Germline V gene sequence: CDR1 SEHNR, CDR2 FQNEAQ (reference sequence). V lost 5 bases and J lost 6, with 17 bases in between. The CDR3 sequence: CASSPGGGLSQPQHF. CDR3 nucleotide sequence: TGTGCCAGCAGCCCCGGGGGGGGGTTGAGTCAGCCCCAGCATTTT.

The chain uses TRBV6-5 and TRBJ1-2; the match to TRBD1 covers 9 bases. The J segment lost 6 bases and the V segment lost 6 bases, leaving 8 bases of the junction unmatched. The CDR3 has 14 amino acids. Looked up from germline, CDR1 is MNHEY and CDR2 is SVGAGI. CDR3 sequence reads: CASRPHRDRDGYTF. CDR3 DNA: TGTGCCAGCAGACCCCACCGGGACAGGGATGGCTACACCTTC.

The chain is built from TRBV11-2 and TRBJ2-3, with a weak D call TRBD1 (6 bases). The V gene lost 1 base and the J gene lost 3 bases, with 8 bases spanning the gap. Germline CDR1 SGHAT, CDR2 FQNNGV. This CDR3 region has 14 residues. CDR3 bases: TGTGCCAGCAGCTTAGTACAGGGAACAGATACGCAGTATTTT. This encodes CASSLVQGTDTQYF.

V gene TRBV30 combines with J gene TRBJ1-2; 7 nucleotides align to TRBD1. Trimming at V came to 4 bases and at J to 0 bases, leaving 5 bases not matched to a gene. The CDR3 has 14 residues. CDR1 and CDR2 (germline): GTSNPN, SVGIG (reference sequence). The CDR3: CAWTRGAANYGYTF. In nucleotides, the CDR3 is TGTGCCTGGACCAGGGGGGCCGCTAACTATGGCTACACCTTC.

This clone occurred once. CDR3 region: CASSDRGRNVQGYTF. As DNA, the CDR3 is TGTGCCAGCAGCGACAGGGGGCGCAATGTCCAGGGCTACACCTTC. V usage is TRBV6-5 and J usage is TRBJ1-2, with TRBD1 identical over 10 bases. The CDR3 is made up of 15 amino acids. The germline V gene encodes CDR1 MNHEY and CDR2 SVGAGI. The V and J ends lost 6 bases and 8 bases, in that order; junction bases with no gene match: 12.